The source of this TCR beta chain is a study of T cell responses to AZD1222 COVID-19 vaccine. Study-level results: Targets within unmutated variant regions were reportedly found for nearly half of spike-specific TCRs. Along spike, vaccine-associated CD4 TCRs were found throughout, with dominance at 160-218 and 743-854. Donor demographics were predominantly white British with a female majority; clonal diversity may be underestimated.

CDR3 length: 15 residues. CDR1 SGHAT and CDR2 FQNNGV come from the germline V gene. V was clipped by 5 bases and J by 5 bases; unmatched bases: 7. Some clones are missing from TCRdb's copy, which holds only in-frame ones; the method was immunoSEQ multiplex PCR. The sample includes 75,000 to 100,000 clones, 88% of them seen just once. Worth noting for this clone: Its antigen is not identified.

The TCR originated in an adult in good health. Sample: peripheral blood, taken on day 0 of AZD1222 vaccination. V and J are TRBV11-2 and TRBJ2-5, with 11 bases that match TRBD2. The CDR3 coding sequence is TGTGCCAGCAGCCCCGGGACTAGCGGATTGGAGACCCAGTACTTC. Its translation is CASSPGTSGLETQYF.